The clone carrying this T cell receptor (beta chain) was seen a few times. V was pared by 4 bases and J by 15 bases, with 12 bases of the junction left unmatched. Germline CDR1 is MGHRA and CDR2 is YSYEKL. The CDR3 is made up of 13 amino acids. This record belongs to a study of blood T cell repertoires in COVID-19. Study-level information: Samples came from the United States, Italy and Spain, spanning acute and convalescent COVID-19.

Original analysis: Nucleated cell number was recorded as an estimate derived from reference gene primer amplification. The data were produced by immunoSEQ multiplex PCR, yet TCRdb's version contains in-frame clones alone and is incomplete. The V and J calls and clone size come from that table; D and trimming were worked out from the DNA. The top ten hold under 12% of the sample, which has 150,000 to 200,000 clones, approximately 81% seen once. Sample: peripheral blood. The sequence derives from a woman aged 80 or over with active or convalescent COVID-19. The V gene is TRBV4-1, the J gene TRBJ2-1; TRBD2 matches at 7 bases. CDR3 bases: TGCGCCAGCAGCCTTTCCCAAGGACTAGGTGTGTTCTTC. Translating gives CASSLSQGLGVFF.